These 9 T cell receptor beta chains came from one sample sequenced in a study of molecular identifiers for immune sequencing clone quantification. TCRdb redid the calling of the PCR reads with MiXCR, one entry per CDR3 protein. The table includes a few hundred thousand distinct CDR3 sequences, less than 30% detected once. The sequenced material came from naive CD8+ T cells from blood, with Jurkat cell RNA spiked in. Regarding subset: FACS-sorted CD8+CD4-CCR7+CD45RA+ naive T cells. The receptors stem from a human donor in good health. Some libraries in this study had Jurkat cell RNA spiked in.

This clonotype was seen more than once but under ten times. V is TRBV13 and J is TRBJ1-1, with no clear D. This CDR3 contains 15 residues. The germline V gene has CDR1 PRHDT and CDR2 FYEKMQ (reference sequence). Trimming removed 2 bases at V and 1 base at J, with 11 bases between. The CDR3 coding sequence is TGTGCCAGCAGCTTACTGTACAGTCCGAACACTGAAGCTTTCTTT. This gives the protein CASSLLYSPNTEAFF.

In regard to this clonotype: The junction does not match germline at one end; this may be a read error. The V and J genes are TRBV29-1 and TRBJ2-1; the D gene is possibly TRBD2 (5 bases). CDR1 and CDR2 from the germline V gene are SQVTM and ANQGSEA. The CDR3 has 16 amino acids. DNA of the CDR3: TGCAGTGTTGAGGGCGGGCCCCAAGCCCCCTACGATGAGCAGTTCTTC. Translated: CSVEGGPQAPYDEQFF.

This clonotype was seen many times. The rearrangement joins TRBV7-2 to TRBJ2-3, with D perhaps given as TRBD1 or TRBD2 (6 bases each). The germline V gene has CDR1 SGHTA and CDR2 FQGNSA. The CDR3 has 13 residues. The V end was cut by 3 bases, the J end by 4 bases, with 8 bases between. The chain's CDR3 is CASSFGGPDTQYF. CDR3 nucleotide sequence: TGTGCCAGCAGCTTCGGGGGCCCAGATACGCAGTATTTT.

The rearrangement links TRBV28 to TRBJ2-7; D is undetermined. CDR3 length: 14 amino acids. The V and J ends lost 2 bases and 6 bases respectively, with 14 bases between them. Germline V gene data show CDR1 as MDHEN and CDR2 as SYDVKM. The CDR3 loop is CASSLPGCLGEQYF. CDR3 DNA sequence: TGTGCCAGCAGTTTACCTGGCTGCCTTGGCGAGCAGTACTTC.

The sample holds a few counts of this clonotype. This chain connects TRBV10-3 to TRBJ2-7; TRBD1 matches at 8 bases. Germline CDR1 ENHRY, CDR2 SYGVKD. The CDR3 length is 14 residues. Trimming at V came to 5 bases and at J to 5 bases, leaving 8 bases not matched to a gene. CDR3: CAISPDRGFNEQYF. CDR3 in DNA: TGTGCCATCAGTCCCGACAGGGGATTCAACGAGCAGTACTTC.

This sequence joins TRBV20-1 and TRBJ2-7; D may correspond to TRBD1 or TRBD2 (5 bases each). The CDR3 loop spans 14 amino acids. Germline V gene data show CDR1 as DFQATT and CDR2 as SNEGSKA (reference sequence). V lost 2 bases, J lost 2 bases, and 13 bases lay in between. The CDR3 is CSARSGDRPYEQYF. CDR3 bases: TGCAGTGCTAGATCCGGGGACCGCCCCTACGAGCAGTACTTC.

This clonotype was recorded at least ten times. The rearrangement joins TRBV6-2 or TRBV6-3 to TRBJ1-1; D gene unclear. Trimming removed 7 bases from V and 0 bases from J, with 12 bases in between. CDR3 size: 14 residues. CDR1 MNHEY and CDR2 SVGEGT come from the germline V gene. CDR3 in amino acids: CASTWALMNTEAFF. The CDR3 coding sequence is TGTGCCAGCACGTGGGCCCTCATGAACACTGAAGCTTTCTTT.

On this clonotype: It is likely a read error, because the conserved phenylalanine at the end of the CDR3 is missing. The CDR3 region has the DNA TGTGCCAGCAGCTTATCCGACAAACACGAGCAGTACCTC. Translated: CASSLSDKHEQYL. The V gene is TRBV7-9, the J gene TRBJ2-7; the D is unclear. The length of the CDR3 is 13 residues. The V and J ends lost 2 bases and 5 bases respectively, with 10 bases between them. In germline, CDR1 is SEHNR, CDR2 FQNEAQ (reference sequence).

With regard to this clonotype: With a much larger clone just one base away, this may be a read error. This rearrangement joins TRBV7-9 to TRBJ1-2, with 7 bases matching TRBD1. CDR3 size: 15 residues. Germline V gene data show CDR1 as SEHNR and CDR2 as FQNEAQ (reference sequence). V lost 1 base, J lost 8 bases, and 10 bases stayed unmatched. DNA for the CDR3: TGTGCCAGCAGCTTAGAGGACAGGCCTTATCTCGGCTACACCTTC. Protein sequence: CASSLEDRPYLGYTF.